This passage covers 27 T cell receptor beta chains from one sample sequenced in a study of blood T cell repertoires in COVID-19. The repertoire was sequenced with immunoSEQ multiplex PCR; TCRdb's copy has only in-frame clones and lacks some. Here the sample spans about 250,000 clones, around 83% being singletons. The sequenced material came from peripheral blood. Receptor source: a middle-aged woman who had recovered from COVID-19.

There are a few counts of this clone. This chain connects TRBV10-1 to TRBJ1-6; D might be TRBD1 (5 bases). CDR1 is WNHNN and CDR2 is SYGVQD in the germline V gene (reference sequence). This CDR3 spans 15 amino acids. Trimming took 4 bases from V and 10 from J, leaving 17 bases between them. The CDR3, as DNA: TGCGCCAGCAGTGGGCTAGGGTGCGGGGGATCACCCCTCCACTTT. It encodes CASSGLGCGGSPLHF.

The chain has TRBV2 and TRBJ2-7, with TRBD1 as a possible D gene (5 bases). CDR3 length: 12 residues. The germline V and J ends were trimmed by 5 bases and 5 bases, with 10 bases remaining between them. Germline V CDR1 and CDR2: SNHLY, FYNNEI. This chain's CDR3 is CASSLSGNEQYF. CDR3 sequence (DNA): TGTGCCAGCAGTTTATCAGGGAACGAGCAGTACTTC.

The CDR3 here is CAIGQGTMNTEAFF. CDR3 DNA sequence: TGTGCCATCGGGCAGGGGACTATGAACACTGAAGCTTTCTTT. J is TRBJ1-1 and V is TRBV10-3, with D perhaps TRBD1 (6 bases). Trimming cost V 8 bases and J 0 bases, with 13 bases left between them. CDR1 is ENHRY, CDR2 SYGVKD, per germline. CDR3 size: 14 residues.

The V gene is TRBV27, the J gene TRBJ2-7, with D perhaps matching TRBD1 (6 bases). The CDR3 sequence is 13 residues long. Between the trimmed V and J ends, which lost 5 bases and 7 bases, there was a span of 15 bases. The germline V gene has CDR1 MNHEY and CDR2 SMNVEV (reference sequence). The CDR3 sequence is CASSALQGSEQYF. DNA of the CDR3: TGTGCCAGCAGTGCATTACAGGGTAGTGAGCAGTACTTC.

CDR3 bases: TGTGCCAGCGTTGGGACAGGGGACTATGGCTACACCTTC. This translates into CASVGTGDYGYTF. This rearrangement joins TRBV25-1 to TRBJ1-2; 10 nucleotides align to TRBD1. The CDR3 has 13 amino acids. Germline V CDR1 and CDR2: MGHDK, SYGVNS. The trim removed 8 bases at V and 3 bases at J, leaving 3 bases unmatched.

J is TRBJ1-1 and V is TRBV2, with no clear D. The CDR3 extends over 11 amino acids. Germline V gene sequence: CDR1 SNHLY, CDR2 FYNNEI. The V and J ends lost 7 bases and 0 bases respectively, with 3 bases between them. CDR3 in DNA: TGTGCCAGCATCTTGAACACTGAAGCTTTCTTT. This encodes CASILNTEAFF.

J is TRBJ1-2 and V is TRBV20-1, with D possibly matching TRBD1 (6 bases). Trimming took 3 bases from V and 9 from J, leaving 14 bases between them. The V gene's germline CDR1 is DFQATT and CDR2 SNEGSKA (reference sequence). CDR3 length: 12 amino acids. This CDR3 reads CSASSQGISYTF. CDR3 nucleotides: TGCAGTGCTAGTAGCCAGGGGATTAGCTACACCTTC.

J is TRBJ1-1 and V is TRBV2, with TRBD1 matching over 7 bases. The CDR3 spans 12 residues. Trimming took 4 bases from V and 11 from J; bases not matched to a gene: 7. CDR1 is SNHLY, CDR2 FYNNEI, per germline. In nucleotides, the CDR3 is TGTGCCAGCAGTGGGGACAGCGAGGCTGCTTTCTTT. This codes for CASSGDSEAAFF.

V usage is TRBV19 and J usage is TRBJ2-3; 9 nucleotides align to TRBD1. Germline CDR1 and CDR2: LNHDA and SQIVND (reference sequence). The CDR3 contains 19 residues. The junction had 17 bases not matched to a gene; V was cut back by 5 bases and J by 2 bases. CDR3 amino acids: CASSLLRGGQGFLTDTQYF. The CDR3 bases are TGTGCCAGTAGTCTCCTGAGAGGCGGACAGGGGTTCCTCACAGATACGCAGTATTTT.

The chain recombines TRBV6-5 with TRBJ2-1; weak D call: TRBD1 (5 bases). V lost 4 bases and J lost 8, with 9 bases in between. The CDR3 spans 12 residues. The germline V gene encodes CDR1 MNHEY and CDR2 SVGAGI. The CDR3, as DNA: TGTGCCAGCAGTTGGCAGGGTCATGAGCAGTTCTTC. Translation gives CASSWQGHEQFF.

The chain joins TRBV10-2 to TRBJ1-2; 9 bases agree with TRBD1. Germline V gene sequence: CDR1 WSHSY, CDR2 SAAADI. Trimming removed 10 bases from V and 7 bases from J; junction bases left unmatched: 7. The length of the CDR3 is 12 residues. CDR3 protein: CATTGGEGGYTF. The CDR3 bases are TGCGCCACCACAGGGGGCGAGGGTGGCTACACCTTC.

The chain employs TRBV10-3 and TRBJ2-7, with TRBD1 matching over 10 bases. J gave up 7 bases and V 6 bases, and 6 bases lay outside the gene matches. Germline-derived CDR1 and CDR2 are ENHRY and SYGVKD. The CDR3 has 13 residues. The CDR3 is CAIRRDRGGEQYF. DNA of the CDR3: TGTGCCATCAGGAGGGACAGGGGTGGTGAGCAGTACTTC.

This rearrangement joins TRBV28 to TRBJ1-5; D gene uncertain. Germline lookup yields CDR1 MDHEN and CDR2 SYDVKM. The length of the CDR3 is 12 residues. The V end was cut by 6 bases, the J end by 8 bases, with 11 bases between. The CDR3 here is CASSDRGKPQHF. The CDR3, as DNA: TGTGCCAGCAGCGACCGCGGAAAGCCCCAGCATTTT.

The chain's CDR3 is CASSPYRGQSLNEAFF. In DNA form, the CDR3 reads TGTGCCAGCAGCCCCTACAGGGGGCAGAGTTTGAATGAAGCTTTCTTT. This sequence joins TRBV7-9 and TRBJ1-1; 9 nucleotides agree with TRBD1. CDR3 size: 16 residues. Germline CDR1 SEHNR, CDR2 FQNEAQ (reference sequence). V trimming: 5 bases; J trimming: 7 bases; junction bases outside the gene matches: 14.

The chain has TRBV18 and TRBJ1-2; 7 positions match TRBD1. The CDR3 spans 15 residues. Germline CDR1 reads KGHSH; CDR2 reads LQKENI. J gave up 8 bases and V 6 bases, and 15 bases lay outside the gene matches. For the CDR3, the DNA is TGTGCCAGCTCCCCGACTATGGAAACAGGGGAAGGCTACACCTTC. This encodes CASSPTMETGEGYTF.

The chain recombines TRBV24-1 with TRBJ2-7, with D tentatively TRBD1 (6 bases). CDR3 length: 11 residues. Per germline, CDR1 KGHDR and CDR2 SFDVKD. Between the trimmed V and J ends, which lost 6 bases and 5 bases, there was a span of 7 bases. The CDR3 region has the DNA TGTGCCACCAGTCACAGGGACGAGCAGTACTTC. Translation gives CATSHRDEQYF.

This clone has only one observation. This chain links TRBV3-1 (or the pseudogene TRBV3-2) with TRBJ1-6; D gene uncertain. Deletions cut 5 bases from V and 0 bases from J, with 8 bases between. The CDR3 consists of 15 residues. The germline V gene has CDR1 LGHDT and CDR2 YNNKEL (reference sequence). The CDR3 spells CASSLGSSYNSPLHF. The CDR3, as DNA: TGTGCCAGCAGCTTGGGGAGCTCCTATAATTCACCCCTCCACTTT.

The chain uses TRBV7-2 and TRBJ2-5; D gene uncertain. Germline V gene sequence: CDR1 SGHTA, CDR2 FQGNSA. Trimming removed 1 base from V and 0 bases from J, with 9 bases in between. This CDR3 spans 15 amino acids. The CDR3 DNA is TGTGCCAGCAGCTTAGGGTGGAGCTACCAAGAGACCCAGTACTTC. Residues: CASSLGWSYQETQYF.

The chain couples TRBV11-3 to TRBJ2-3; D possibly corresponds to TRBD2 (6 bases). Germline loops: CDR1 SGHNT, CDR2 YENEEA. The CDR3 is 15 residues long. The ends were cut back, 5 bases at V and 4 bases at J, with 16 bases in the middle. As DNA, the CDR3 is TGTGCCAGCAGCCCTCGCGGGGTTTCGTCAGATACGCAGTATTTT. Encoded protein: CASSPRGVSSDTQYF.

The rearrangement links TRBV6-4 to TRBJ1-5; D is unresolved. This CDR3 is built from 13 residues. Germline V gene lookup returns CDR1 MRHNA and CDR2 SNTAGT. Trimming pared 5 bases from V and 6 bases from J, leaving 11 bases between. CDR3 DNA: TGTGCCAGCAGTCCCTCGGGAGGTCAGCCCCAGCATTTT. Its translation is CASSPSGGQPQHF.

The rearrangement joins TRBV21-1 to TRBJ1-2. TRBV21-1 is labeled a pseudogene. The CDR3 has 12 residues. CDR3 amino acids: CASSKSGDGYTF. CDR3 sequence (DNA): TGTGCCAGCAGCAAATCGGGGGACGGCTACACCTTC.

This sequence joins TRBV27 and TRBJ1-2; no definite D call. This CDR3 spans 15 amino acids. Deletions cut 5 bases from V and 2 bases from J, with 15 bases between. Germline CDR1 is MNHEY and CDR2 is SMNVEV (reference sequence). The CDR3 coding sequence is TGTGCCAGCAGTCCTATCACGAGCAGGAACTATGGCTACACCTTC. Encoded protein: CASSPITSRNYGYTF.

This chain links TRBV28 with TRBJ2-7, with 8 bases that match TRBD1. Per germline, CDR1 MDHEN and CDR2 SYDVKM. J was trimmed by 3 bases and V by 0 bases; bases with no gene match: 4. The CDR3 is 15 residues long. The CDR3 nucleotides read TGTGCCAGCAGTTTATGGGGACAGGTTGTCTACGAGCAGTACTTC. Its translation is CASSLWGQVVYEQYF.

The CDR3 region is CASSGGTSGGYEQYF. CDR3 sequence (DNA): TGCGCCAGCAGCGGAGGGACTAGCGGGGGTTACGAGCAGTACTTC. The genes are TRBV5-1 and TRBJ2-7, with 14 bases identical to TRBD2. CDR1 SGHRS and CDR2 YFSETQ come from the germline V gene. Unmatched junction bases numbered 4, after V lost 4 bases and J lost 4 bases. The CDR3 is made up of 15 amino acids.

For the CDR3, the DNA is TGTGCTAGTGCCATCGGGGACAGCACAAATCAGCCCCAGCATTTT. Its protein is CASAIGDSTNQPQHF. J is TRBJ1-5 and V is TRBV12-5; 7 positions match TRBD1. The CDR3 extends over 15 amino acids. Germline values: CDR1 LGHNT, CDR2 FRNRAP. The V gene end was trimmed by 7 bases and the J gene end by 4 bases; junction bases not matched to a gene: 10.

This clone was found a few times. For the CDR3, the DNA is TGCGCCAGCAGCCAAAGGCTAGACGGAGTGAACACTGAAGCTTTCTTT. Translating it yields CASSQRLDGVNTEAFF. The chain joins TRBV4-1 to TRBJ1-1; D is unresolved. CDR1 and CDR2 from the germline V gene are MGHRA and YSYEKL. V dropped 2 bases and J dropped 0 bases, with 13 bases sitting between them. This CDR3 spans 16 amino acids.

The chain joins TRBV29-1 to TRBJ2-5; 12 bases fit TRBD1. Germline V gene lookup returns CDR1 SQVTM and CDR2 ANQGSEA. This CDR3 contains 15 residues. J lost 5 bases, V lost 4 bases, and 8 bases had no gene match. In DNA form, the CDR3 reads TGCAGCGTTGGCGGGACAGGGGGCTTCGGGGAGACCCAGTACTTC. It encodes CSVGGTGGFGETQYF. Drawing the rest from reference TRBV29-1 and TRBJ2-5, the complete variable domain is SAVISQKPSRDICQRGTSLTIQCQVDSQVTMMFWYRQQPGQSLTLIATANQGSEATYESGFVIDKFPISRPNLTFSTLTVSNMSPEDSSIYLCSVGGTGGFGETQYFGPGTRLLVL.